Below, 25 T cell receptor beta chains from the same sample are listed, as sequenced in a study of patients and donors after allogeneic stem cell transplantation. TCRdb called the RT-PCR reads again in MiXCR, with one record for every CDR3 protein. In the table there are around 150,000 distinct CDR3 sequences, over 30% of which are singletons. Input material: blood, either unsorted or a sorted T cell fraction (not recorded which). These receptors all stem from a human donor who was either an allogeneic HSCT recipient or a stem cell or donor lymphocyte infusion donor (not recorded which). It is not recorded whose cells these are; they may come from a transplant donor.

This clonotype showed up just a few times. V usage is TRBV24-1 and J usage is TRBJ1-5; D is undetermined. CDR1 is KGHDR and CDR2 is SFDVKD in the germline V gene. This CDR3 has 14 residues. The ends were cut back, 0 bases at V and 1 base at J, with 3 bases in the middle. DNA of the CDR3: TGTGCCACCAGTGATTTGACGAGCAATCAGCCCCAGCATTTT. Protein sequence: CATSDLTSNQPQHF.

The chain recombines TRBV21-1 with TRBJ1-2; the listed D gene, TRBD1, was not tested against the DNA. TRBV21-1 is tagged as a pseudogene. This CDR3 has 15 residues. CDR3 in amino acids: CASSKEGQGNYGYTF. Here the CDR3 DNA reads TGTGCCAGCAGCAAAGAGGGACAGGGTAACTATGGCTACACCTTC.

In this sample, this clonotype turned up a few times. The V and J genes are TRBV29-1 and TRBJ1-2; tentatively, D is TRBD1 (5 bases). The V end was cut by 7 bases, the J end by 5 bases, with 14 bases between. The CDR3 sequence is 12 residues long. CDR1 and CDR2 (germline): SQVTM, ANQGSEA. The CDR3 DNA is TGCAGCGCCCTGCGGGAGGGGTATGGCTACACCTTC. Amino acid sequence: CSALREGYGYTF.

V gene TRBV7-2 combines with J gene TRBJ1-1, with 7 bases identical to TRBD1. J lost 2 bases, V lost 4 bases, and 4 bases had no gene match. The CDR3 has 14 amino acids. Germline CDR1 SGHTA, CDR2 FQGNSA. DNA of the CDR3: TGTGCCAGCAGCTCACAGGGGACTAACACTGAAGCTTTCTTT. This gives the protein CASSSQGTNTEAFF.

This clonotype has a handful of counts. The chain has TRBV9 and TRBJ1-5; TRBD1 might be the D (5 bases). From germline, CDR1 is SGDLS and CDR2 YYNGEE. The CDR3 contains 16 residues. Trimming took 3 bases from V and 3 from J, leaving 16 bases between them. CDR3 coding DNA: TGTGCCAGCAGCGCAGACAGTTGGGAATTCAATCAGCCCCAGCATTTT. Amino acids: CASSADSWEFNQPQHF.

In its sample, this clonotype was seen a few times. The chain carries TRBV12-3 or TRBV12-4 and TRBJ1-1; D is undetermined. V lost 6 bases, J lost 6 bases, and 8 bases lay in between. This CDR3 is 11 amino acids long. CDR3 coding DNA: TGTGCCAGCAGGGGTGGGGCTGAAGCTTTCTTT. Translating it yields CASRGGAEAFF.

The chain employs TRBV27 and TRBJ1-5; D unclear. The CDR3 covers 13 residues. Trimming cost V 3 bases and J 6 bases, with 9 bases left between them. Looked up from germline, CDR1 is MNHEY and CDR2 is SMNVEV (reference sequence). In DNA form, the CDR3 reads TGTGCCAGCAGTTTGTCGCACCTTCAGCCCCAGCATTTT. Residues: CASSLSHLQPQHF.

The sample holds a few counts of this clonotype. This chain links TRBV20-1 with TRBJ1-6, with D possibly matching TRBD1 (6 bases). V dropped 1 base and J dropped 6 bases, with 22 bases sitting between them. The germline gives CDR1 DFQATT, CDR2 SNEGSKA (reference sequence). This CDR3 has 18 residues. CDR3 nucleotide sequence: TGCAGTGCTAGAGGGACGGAATTGACAGGCCAGGGTAATTCACCCCTCCACTTT. It is translated as CSARGTELTGQGNSPLHF.

The rearrangement joins TRBV28 to TRBJ1-2; tentatively, D is TRBD1 (5 bases). Deletions cut 3 bases from V and 4 bases from J, with 12 bases between. The CDR3 consists of 14 residues. CDR1 MDHEN and CDR2 SYDVKM come from the germline V gene. CDR3 coding DNA: TGTGCCAGCAGTTTTGCGGGGCTGGGCTATGGCTACACCTTC. It yields the protein CASSFAGLGYGYTF.

The rearrangement links TRBV13 to TRBJ2-7; no reliable D call. There are 11 residues in the CDR3. V lost 4 bases and J 4 bases, leaving 5 bases between the germline ends. Per germline, CDR1 PRHDT and CDR2 FYEKMQ (reference sequence). The CDR3 DNA is TGTGCCAGCAGCTCCTTTTACGAGCAGTACTTC. Encoded protein: CASSSFYEQYF.

In its sample, this clonotype was seen a few times. V and J are TRBV9 and TRBJ1-1, with D perhaps TRBD1 (6 bases). This CDR3 has 13 residues. The V end lost 0 bases, the J end lost 4 bases, and 7 bases lay between the germline ends. The germline V gene has CDR1 SGDLS and CDR2 YYNGEE. DNA of the CDR3: TGTGCCAGCAGCGTAGAAGGGGGCACTGAAGCTTTCTTT. Protein: CASSVEGGTEAFF. The full variable domain, with the rest looked up from reference TRBV9 and TRBJ1-1, is DSGVTQTPKHLITATGQRVTLRCSPRSGDLSVYWYQQSLDQGLQFLIQYYNGEERAKGNILERFSAQQFPDLHSELNLSSLELGDSALYFCASSVEGGTEAFFGQGTRLTVV.

This chain joins TRBV3-1 and TRBJ1-1, with a weak D call TRBD1 (5 bases). The CDR3 extends over 14 amino acids. Germline V CDR1 and CDR2: LGHDT, YNNKEL (reference sequence). Trimming stripped 0 bases from V and 4 bases from J, with 9 bases between. DNA for the CDR3: TGTGCCAGCAGCCAAGATCCCAGGGCCACTGAAGCTTTCTTT. Translated: CASSQDPRATEAFF.

CDR3 nucleotides: TGTGCCAGCAGCCCCGGCCGAGCGGAGATACAAGAGACCCAGTACTTC. The encoded protein is CASSPGRAEIQETQYF. The V and J genes are TRBV3-1 and TRBJ2-5; TRBD2 might be the D (5 bases). Germline values: CDR1 LGHDT, CDR2 YNNKEL (reference sequence). Trimming pared 4 bases from V and 2 bases from J, leaving 17 bases between. This CDR3 is 16 amino acids long.

This CDR3 reads CASTLMGGGTDTQYF. The CDR3 region has the DNA TGTGCCAGCACCCTGATGGGGGGGGGAACAGATACGCAGTATTTT. The rearrangement joins TRBV6-1 to TRBJ2-3, with 7 bases identical to TRBD2. Germline V gives CDR1 MNHNS, CDR2 SASEGT. The CDR3 totals 15 residues. V shed 7 bases, J shed 3 bases, and the junction held 10 bases outside the gene matches.

The chain has TRBV28 and TRBJ2-5; D gene ambiguous. CDR1 MDHEN and CDR2 SYDVKM come from the germline V gene. The CDR3 totals 14 residues. V was clipped by 6 bases and J by 1 base, with 12 bases between them. This chain's CDR3 is CASSPPDGQETQYF. The CDR3, as DNA: TGTGCCAGCAGCCCTCCGGACGGCCAAGAGACCCAGTACTTC.

The J gene is TRBJ2-2, the V gene TRBV24-1; 9 bases are a match to TRBD1. Germline-derived CDR1 and CDR2 are KGHDR and SFDVKD. This CDR3 has 16 amino acids. Unmatched junction bases numbered 4, after V lost 4 bases and J lost 2 bases. The CDR3 coding sequence is TGTGCCACCAGTGACTGGGACAGGGTTAACACCGGGGAGCTGTTTTTT. It codes for CATSDWDRVNTGELFF.

The chain employs TRBV29-1 and TRBJ2-1; TRBD1 agrees at 9 bases. This CDR3 has 13 residues. Germline V gives CDR1 SQVTM, CDR2 ANQGSEA. The junction had 8 bases not matched to a gene; V was cut back by 6 bases and J by 8 bases. CDR3 sequence (DNA): TGCAGCGTCTTTCGGGACAGGGCCGATGAGCAGTTCTTC. Amino acids: CSVFRDRADEQFF.

This clonotype was found many times. V and J are TRBV12-3 or TRBV12-4 and TRBJ1-1; D is undetermined. V was trimmed by 1 base and J by 0 bases, leaving 6 bases between them. CDR3 length equals 14 residues. The CDR3 DNA reads as TGTGCCAGCAGTTTAGGGCACCTGAACACTGAAGCTTTCTTT. Amino acids: CASSLGHLNTEAFF.

Ten or more counts support this clonotype. The V gene is TRBV21-1, the J gene TRBJ1-5. TRBV21-1 is tagged as a pseudogene. The CDR3 spans 10 residues. In DNA form, the CDR3 reads TGTGCCAGGAATGGTCAGCCCCAGCATTTT. This sequence encodes CARNGQPQHF.

The chain uses TRBV29-1 and TRBJ2-5; D may be TRBD2 (6 bases). Germline CDR1 SQVTM, CDR2 ANQGSEA. There are 14 residues in the CDR3. Trimming pared 4 bases from V and 5 bases from J, leaving 17 bases between. This CDR3 is CSVGGRPAGETQYF. DNA for the CDR3: TGCAGCGTTGGTGGCAGACCGGCGGGGGAGACCCAGTACTTC.

The J gene is TRBJ2-5, the V gene TRBV12-3 or TRBV12-4, with D perhaps being TRBD1 or TRBD2 (5 bases each). There are 13 residues in the CDR3. V lost 5 bases to trimming and J lost 4 bases, with 11 bases between them. In nucleotides, the CDR3 is TGTGCCAGCAGTAGAGGGGCCACAGAGACCCAGTACTTC. It encodes CASSRGATETQYF.

This clonotype was detected only once. The rearrangement joins TRBV7-2 to TRBJ2-1; 7 bases align to TRBD2. Per the germline V gene, CDR1 is SGHTA and CDR2 is FQGNSA. The V and J ends lost 2 bases and 4 bases, in that order; junction bases with no gene match: 11. The CDR3 totals 17 residues. The CDR3, as DNA: TGTGCCAGCAGCTTAACTGGACGGGGGACTATATACAATGAGCAGTTCTTC. Protein product: CASSLTGRGTIYNEQFF.

This clonotype was seen a handful of times. The rearrangement uses TRBV27 and TRBJ1-4, with D uncertain. V lost 5 bases and J 0 bases, leaving 10 bases between the germline ends. CDR1 is MNHEY, CDR2 SMNVEV, per germline (reference sequence). This CDR3 spans 15 amino acids. The CDR3 nucleotides read TGTGCCAGCAGTCCCCAGACCGCAACTAATGAAAAACTGTTTTTT. Translation gives CASSPQTATNEKLFF.

The V gene is TRBV5-1, the J gene TRBJ1-6, with D hard to call. The CDR3 has 14 residues. Trimming shortened V by 4 bases and J by 7 bases, and 12 bases separated the two germline ends. Germline values: CDR1 SGHRS, CDR2 YFSETQ. The CDR3 loop reads CASSEPGPNSPLHF. CDR3 DNA: TGCGCCAGCAGCGAACCGGGTCCAAATTCACCCCTCCACTTT.

The chain is built from TRBV12-3 or TRBV12-4 and TRBJ1-5, with D unclear. The CDR3 loop spans 14 amino acids. V was trimmed by 5 bases and J by 1 base, leaving 9 bases between them. The CDR3 is CASSPKDSNQPQHF. Written as DNA, the CDR3 is TGTGCCAGCAGTCCCAAGGACAGCAATCAGCCCCAGCATTTT.